This paragraph covers one T cell receptor beta chain sequence. As yet, its antigen is unknown. RNA transcripts were the source from which TCR beta CDR3 regions were amplified. RT-PCR was first run with HTBI primers, then multiplex PCR in a second round. TCRdb called the multiplex PCR reads again in MiXCR, with one record for every CDR3 protein. The sample includes 660,000 or so distinct CDR3 sequences, about 40% of them seen just once. The data originate from a study of Graves' ophthalmopathy and Graves' hyperthyroidism. Overall study: Prior to any treatment, peripheral blood was collected at the time of initial diagnosis. Whole-study results and caveats: Clonotypes were expanded in thyroid at above 0.001 frequency, and most also appeared in blood.

The CDR3 contains 16 residues. V dropped 7 bases and J dropped 1; count of bases not matched to a gene: 11. Per germline, CDR1 MGHDK and CDR2 SYGVNS. Having ophthalmopathy, the donors showed moderate-to-severe activity, CAS ≥3 and NOSPECS ≥4, with disease lasting under 3 months. The starting material, roughly 9.4 ml of fresh peripheral blood, provided the PBMCs. This receptor was taken from an adult man with Graves' ophthalmopathy. This chain links TRBV25-1 with TRBJ2-5, with 8 positions matching TRBD2. Sequencing was performed on peripheral blood. CDR3: CASTLPPAGGQETQYF. The CDR3 DNA reads TGTGCCAGCACCCTCCCCCCGGCGGGGGGCCAAGAGACCCAGTACTTC.